This TCR beta chain was profiled in a study of T cells in localized non-small cell lung cancer. General study points: Of the tissues analyzed, uninvolved adjacent lung showed maximal T cell clonality, greater than tumor. A raised T cell density in blood coincided with lengthier overall survival.

TCRdb's table, derived via immunoSEQ multiplex PCR, lists solely in-frame clones and lacks some. Of roughly 1,600 clones listed, approximately 32% were seen once; the top ten hold around 30%. Germline V gene lookup returns CDR1 SGDLS and CDR2 YYNGEE. The CDR3 has 13 amino acids. The germline V and J ends were trimmed by 5 bases and 9 bases, with 12 bases remaining between them. Each adjacent lung sample was taken at least 2 cm from the tumor margin and was free of atypia. Only a few counts were recorded for this clone. No antigen is known for it. The rearrangement links TRBV9 to TRBJ1-6, with a weak D call TRBD1 (5 bases). Here the sequenced sample was normal lung tissue next to the tumor, taken before any cancer treatment. The sequence came from an older female donor with stage I lung adenocarcinoma. This chain's CDR3 is CASRGDQGSPLHF. The CDR3 nucleotides are TGTGCCAGCAGGGGGGACCAGGGTTCACCCCTCCACTTT.